This T cell receptor beta chain was observed in a study of human T cells and chemical hapten exposure. As for time point: healthy volunteer bleed at 6 weeks. The total RNA was obtained from whole blood that was not fractionated. Trimming cost V 1 base and J 6 bases; bases outside gene matches: 4. This CDR3 comprises 14 residues. From germline, CDR1 is LGHNA and CDR2 YNFKEQ. TCRdb fed the RACE reads into MiXCR, producing one record per CDR3 protein. Of about 77,000 distinct CDR3 sequences listed, approximately 8.6% are singletons. In its sample, this clonotype was seen many times. This receptor was identified in a female donor in good health. Some clones in this sample may be carry-over from other donors' samples. The chain couples TRBV4-2 to TRBJ2-7; 9 nucleotides agree with TRBD1. What was sequenced was whole blood. The CDR3 DNA is TGTGCCAGCAGCCAAGGGGACAGGGTACGCGAGCAGTACTTC. Its protein product is CASSQGDRVREQYF.